This entry lists 7 T cell receptor beta chains sequenced from one sample in a study of T cell responses to AZD1222 COVID-19 vaccine. Profiled with immunoSEQ multiplex PCR; TCRdb holds only in-frame clones, not every one. Of approximately 130,000 clones in the sample, over 90% are singletons; the top ten hold roughly 0.9%. Sequenced here: peripheral blood, sampled on day 0 of AZD1222 vaccination. These receptors originate from an adult in good health.

The V gene is TRBV7-8, the J gene TRBJ1-2; D unclear. The ends were cut back, 6 bases at V and 7 bases at J, with 15 bases in the middle. Looked up from germline, CDR1 is SGHVS and CDR2 is FQNEAQ. The CDR3 loop spans 13 amino acids. In DNA, the CDR3 is TGTGCCAGCAGTCCAGCGCAGACGGGTGGCTACACCTTC. It yields the protein CASSPAQTGGYTF. The whole variable domain, filled in from reference TRBV7-8 and TRBJ1-2, reads GAGVSQSPRYKVAKRGQDVALRCDPISGHVSLFWYQQALGQGPEFLTYFQNEAQLDKSGLPSDRFFAERPEGSVSTLKIQRTQQEDSAVYLCASSPAQTGGYTFGSGTRLTVV.

The V call is TRBV4-1, the J call TRBJ2-1, with 8 nucleotides matching TRBD2. Germline CDR1 reads MGHRA; CDR2 reads YSYEKL. V lost 4 bases and J lost 5; bases outside the gene matches: 16. The CDR3 runs to 18 residues. In DNA form, the CDR3 reads TGCGCCAGCAGCCGGAGAGGGTTACCCCCGGGGGGGGACAATGAGCAGTTCTTC. It specifies CASSRRGLPPGGDNEQFF.

The chain links TRBV11-3 to TRBJ1-1; TRBD1 aligns across 8 bases. The CDR3 is made up of 14 amino acids. Germline assignment: CDR1 SGHNT and CDR2 YENEEA. The V and J ends lost 4 bases and 1 base, in that order; junction bases with no gene match: 2. The CDR3 DNA reads as TGTGCCAGCAGCTCAGGGACAGGGAACACTGAAGCTTTCTTT. Translating gives CASSSGTGNTEAFF. Based on the CDR3 plus reference TRBV11-3 and TRBJ1-1, the full variable domain is EAGVVQSPRYKIIEKKQPVAFWCNPISGHNTLYWYLQNLGQGPELLIRYENEEAVDDSQLPKDRFSAERLKGVDSTLKIQPAELGDSAVYLCASSSGTGNTEAFFGQGTRLTVV.

This sequence joins TRBV6-5 and TRBJ1-5; tentatively, D is TRBD1 (6 bases). V dropped 6 bases and J dropped 2 bases, with 11 bases sitting between them. Germline V gene lookup returns CDR1 MNHEY and CDR2 SVGAGI. There are 14 residues in the CDR3. This chain's CDR3 is CASRRAGGNQPQHF. CDR3 coding DNA: TGTGCCAGCAGACGCGCAGGGGGCAATCAGCCCCAGCATTTT.

The V gene is TRBV27, the J gene TRBJ1-2; 8 nucleotides agree with TRBD1. Germline trimming cut 5 bases from V and 3 bases from J; bases unmatched to any gene: 11. The V gene's germline CDR1 is MNHEY and CDR2 SMNVEV (reference sequence). The CDR3 is made up of 16 amino acids. The CDR3 loop is CASSPTRQGSDYGYTF. CDR3 in DNA: TGTGCCAGCAGTCCAACACGACAGGGGAGTGACTATGGCTACACCTTC.

V and J are TRBV21-1 and TRBJ1-6; TRBD1 is the table's D call and was not checked against the DNA. TRBV21-1 is a pseudogene. This CDR3 comprises 12 residues. The CDR3 bases are TGTGCCAGCCAGGGATATAATTCACCCCTCCACTTT. Protein: CASQGYNSPLHF.

The chain employs TRBV18 and TRBJ1-1; D not certain. Germline V gives CDR1 KGHSH, CDR2 LQKENI. There are 15 residues in the CDR3. Between the trimmed V and J ends, which lost 3 bases and 1 base, there was a span of 12 bases. The CDR3 DNA reads TGTGCCAGCTCACCCGTAGCTGATACGAACACTGAAGCTTTCTTT. Translating gives CASSPVADTNTEAFF.